This TCR beta chain was sequenced during a study of PD-1 blockade in classical Hodgkin lymphoma. Time point denoted: cycle 4 day 1 (C4D1), after six to seven weeks of nivolumab. The patients all showed relapse after autologous stem cell transplantation, while their brentuximab vedotin exposure varied. This CDR3 contains 11 residues. Germline CDR1 and CDR2: GTSNPN and SVGIG (reference sequence). Between the trimmed V and J ends, which lost 2 bases and 6 bases, there was a span of 6 bases. Comments on this clone: Its antigen is as yet unknown.

Study outcomes and limitations: It was CD4+ TCR diversity, not CD8+, that rose significantly by C4D1. Complete responders had baseline diversity similar to newly diagnosed patients.

Using immunoSEQ multiplex PCR, the repertoire was profiled, and TCRdb retains in-frame clones only, with some absent. This table has tens of thousands of clones, approximately 80% appearing once. The genes are TRBV30 and TRBJ2-3; D call uncertain. Sample: peripheral blood mononuclear cells (PBMCs), taken before the fourth cycle of nivolumab. The clonotype originates from a human donor with classical Hodgkin lymphoma. CDR3 nucleotides: TGTGCCTGGAGTACTGGGGATACGCAGTATTTT. This encodes CAWSTGDTQYF.